The 2 T cell receptor beta chains in this list originate from one sample, sequenced in a study of T-cell reconstitution after alpha-beta-depleted transplantation in children. A TCRbeta library incorporating unique molecular identifiers was prepared. From the PCR reads, TCRdb called clonotypes with MiXCR, one entry per CDR3 protein. The table lists around 490,000 distinct CDR3 sequences, over 10% of them singletons, with 12% to 15% in the top ten. Sequences were derived from PBMCs, mostly from graft donor cells, sampled 180 days after TCRalphabeta/CD19-depleted stem cell transplant. The receptor set was obtained from a female patient aged 2-15 years who had a stem cell transplant for aplastic anemia, so the T cells may come from the graft donor.

In its sample, this clonotype was seen many times. The V and J genes are TRBV20-1 and TRBJ2-7, with 7 bases that match TRBD2. Trimming took 4 bases from V and 0 from J; bases not matched to a gene: 6. Germline CDR1 is DFQATT and CDR2 is SNEGSKA (reference sequence). The CDR3 is made up of 14 amino acids. This chain's CDR3 is CSAISGRYSYEQYF. CDR3 sequence (DNA): TGCAGTGCTATTTCCGGGAGGTACTCCTACGAGCAGTACTTC.

This clonotype was observed a handful of times. The rearrangement uses TRBV6-1 and TRBJ2-3; tentative D call: TRBD2 (5 bases). Looked up from germline, CDR1 is MNHNS and CDR2 is SASEGT. This CDR3 spans 16 amino acids. Trimming pared 6 bases from V and 2 bases from J, leaving 18 bases between. CDR3 nucleotides: TGTGCCAGCAGCATTACGGGAAGCCTTTACACAGATACGCAGTATTTT. Its protein product is CASSITGSLYTDTQYF.